This record concerns one T cell receptor beta chain sequence. Its antigen is not known. The source of the sample is a study of blood T cells in healthy people across ages. Germline V gives CDR1 DFQATT, CDR2 SNEGSKA (reference sequence). The CDR3 has 15 residues. Trimming took off 5 bases at V and 0 bases at J, with 17 bases between the two ends. Through a sample-barcoded 5' primer and a J-beta primer mix, a second PCR was run for roughly 6 to 12 cycles. MiXCR, run by TCRdb on the 5' RACE reads, gives a single entry per CDR3 protein. The table includes 700,000 to 900,000 distinct CDR3 sequences, about 55% detected once. The study's findings and limits: TCR beta diversity per million T cells fell roughly linearly with age.

The sequence was collected from a man aged 80 or over in good health. The chain is built from TRBV20-1 and TRBJ2-7; D possibly corresponds to TRBD2 (6 bases). Sequencing was done on a sample of blood. CDR3 bases: TGCAGTGCTGAAGATAGCGGAGACAGCTCCTACGAGCAGTACTTC. It yields the protein CSAEDSGDSSYEQYF.